The 29 T cell receptor beta chains in this list originate from one sample, sequenced in a study of blood T cell repertoires in COVID-19. Profiling relied on immunoSEQ multiplex PCR, and the TCRdb table lists in-frame clones only, not all of them. Of 110,000 to 150,000 clones listed, approximately 86% were seen once; the top ten hold 6.2%. Sequences were obtained from PBMCs or T cells enriched from blood (not recorded which). Receptors were obtained from a woman aged 40 to 49 who had recovered from COVID-19.

The V call is TRBV30, the J call TRBJ1-4; TRBD1 matches 8 bases. Germline loops: CDR1 GTSNPN, CDR2 SVGIG (reference sequence). CDR3 size: 15 residues. The V segment lost 1 base and the J segment 5 bases; nucleotides outside the gene matches: 6. The chain's CDR3 is CAWSGGQGRNEKLFF. CDR3 sequence (DNA): TGTGCCTGGAGTGGCGGACAGGGCCGAAATGAAAAACTGTTTTTT. Based on the CDR3 plus reference TRBV30 and TRBJ1-4, the full variable domain is SQTIHQWPATLVQPVGSPLSLECTVEGTSNPNLYWYRQAAGRGLQLLFYSVGIGQISSEVPQNLSASRPQDRQFILSSKKLLLSDSGFYLCAWSGGQGRNEKLFFGSGTQLSVL.

The chain employs TRBV5-1 and TRBJ2-3; D ambiguous. V lost 1 base and J lost 1, with 7 bases in between. Germline V lookup: CDR1 SGHRS, CDR2 YFSETQ. The CDR3 sequence is 14 residues long. The CDR3: CASSLLAGTDTQYF. CDR3 in DNA: TGCGCCAGCAGCTTGTTGGCGGGCACAGATACGCAGTATTTT. The full variable domain, in which reference TRBV5-1 and TRBJ2-3 provide the parts outside the CDR3, is KAGVTQTPRYLIKTRGQQVTLSCSPISGHRSVSWYQQTPGQGLQFLFEYFSETQRNKGNFPGRFSGRQFSNSRSEMNVSTLELGDSALYLCASSLLAGTDTQYFGPGTRLTVL.

The rearrangement uses TRBV2 and TRBJ1-2, with D perhaps TRBD1 (5 bases). Trimming took 8 bases from V and 4 from J, leaving 17 bases between them. In germline, CDR1 is SNHLY, CDR2 FYNNEI. CDR3 length equals 14 residues. CDR3 sequence reads: CASASRVTSYGYTF. Written as DNA, the CDR3 is TGTGCCAGCGCGAGCAGGGTAACGAGCTATGGCTACACCTTC.

The V call is TRBV11-2, the J call TRBJ2-3; D uncertain. Germline lookup yields CDR1 SGHAT and CDR2 FQNNGV. Between the trimmed V and J ends, which lost 5 bases and 4 bases, there was a span of 7 bases. The CDR3 totals 12 residues. For the CDR3, the DNA is TGTGCCAGCAGCCCCCATGCAGATACGCAGTATTTT. Translated: CASSPHADTQYF.

V gene TRBV4-1 combines with J gene TRBJ1-6; no reliable D call. The CDR3 has 14 amino acids. V lost 4 bases to trimming and J lost 7 bases, with 11 bases between them. Per the germline V gene, CDR1 is MGHRA and CDR2 is YSYEKL. The CDR3 here is CASSPQAVNSPLHF. The CDR3 region has the DNA TGCGCCAGCAGCCCGCAGGCCGTCAATTCACCCCTCCACTTT.

V is TRBV19 and J is TRBJ1-3; no reliable D call. V lost 1 base to trimming and J lost 4 bases, with 14 bases between them. The CDR3 covers 16 residues. Germline CDR1 reads LNHDA; CDR2 reads SQIVND (reference sequence). The CDR3 region has the DNA TGTGCCAGTAGTATAGTAACCTTCGGGGTAGGAAACACCATATATTTT. It translates to CASSIVTFGVGNTIYF.

The chain has TRBV3-1 (or the pseudogene TRBV3-2) and TRBJ2-1, with 10 nucleotides matching TRBD2. Germline V gene sequence: CDR1 LGHDT, CDR2 YNNKEL (reference sequence). With 4 bases clipped from V and 9 bases from J, the junction kept 12 bases outside the gene matches. This CDR3 has 16 residues. CDR3 DNA sequence: TGTGCCAGCAGCCCACCCGGAAGCGGGGGGGCCGGTGAGCAGTTCTTC. Translating it yields CASSPPGSGGAGEQFF.

On this clone itself: Mismatch with germline at one junction end may stem from a read error. The gene calls are TRBV7-7 and TRBJ2-2, with D perhaps matching TRBD1 (5 bases). In germline, CDR1 is SSHAT, CDR2 FNYEAQ (reference sequence). The CDR3 consists of 14 residues. In DNA form, the CDR3 reads TGTGCTAGCAGCCCTCCCAGGGCTAACGGGGAGCTGTTTTTT. Its protein is CASSPPRANGELFF.

This rearrangement joins TRBV3-1 (or the pseudogene TRBV3-2) to TRBJ1-2; 7 nucleotides line up with TRBD1. Germline CDR1 LGHDT, CDR2 YNNKEL (reference sequence). The CDR3 runs to 14 residues. V was pared by 4 bases and J by 4 bases, with 6 bases of the junction left unmatched. Written as DNA, the CDR3 is TGTGCCAGCAGCCCACGGGCAGGGGGCTATGGCTACACCTTC. Translation: CASSPRAGGYGYTF.

This clone has only a few counts. The rearrangement links TRBV14 to TRBJ1-1; 10 bases are shared with TRBD1. The ends lost 6 bases at V and 5 bases at J; junction bases unmatched: 6. From germline, CDR1 is SGHDN and CDR2 FVKESK. The CDR3 totals 14 residues. CDR3 region: CASSLGQGGTEAFF. CDR3 sequence (DNA): TGTGCCAGCAGTCTCGGACAGGGGGGGACTGAAGCTTTCTTT.

V usage is TRBV2 and J usage is TRBJ1-2; D may be TRBD1 (5 bases). CDR1 and CDR2 from the germline V gene are SNHLY and FYNNEI. This CDR3 is 13 amino acids long. The V end was cut by 8 bases, the J end by 4 bases, with 14 bases between. The CDR3 region is CASAPGSTYGYTF. The CDR3 bases are TGTGCCAGCGCCCCAGGGTCGACCTATGGCTACACCTTC.

The chain joins TRBV6-6 to TRBJ1-2, with 7 bases matching TRBD1. V lost 4 bases and J lost 2; bases outside the gene matches: 7. The germline V gene encodes CDR1 MNHNY and CDR2 SVGAGI (reference sequence). This CDR3 spans 15 amino acids. The chain's CDR3 is CASSSTSTGNYGYTF. CDR3 bases: TGTGCCAGCAGTTCCACATCGACAGGGAACTATGGCTACACCTTC.

V gene TRBV7-6 combines with J gene TRBJ1-1, with D possibly matching TRBD1 (6 bases). Trimming cost V 5 bases and J 6 bases, with 13 bases left between them. The CDR3 has 13 residues. Germline V gene sequence: CDR1 SGHVS, CDR2 FNYEAQ. CDR3 region: CASSPGWGPEAFF. In DNA, the CDR3 is TGTGCCAGCAGCCCAGGGTGGGGGCCTGAAGCTTTCTTT.

In its sample, this clone was seen once. This chain links TRBV11-2 with TRBJ1-1, with D unresolved. V lost 0 bases, J lost 6 bases, and 11 bases lay in between. CDR1 and CDR2 from the germline V gene are SGHAT and FQNNGV. There are 14 residues in the CDR3. The CDR3 reads CASSLERSVAEAFF. The DNA for the CDR3 is TGTGCCAGCAGCTTAGAGAGGTCTGTCGCTGAAGCTTTCTTT.

This clone has a single count. The V and J genes are TRBV13 and TRBJ2-7, with TRBD2 as a possible D gene (5 bases). From germline, CDR1 is PRHDT and CDR2 FYEKMQ (reference sequence). V was pared by 2 bases and J by 0 bases, with 8 bases between. The CDR3 is made up of 14 amino acids. The CDR3 here is CASSLSGSSYEQYF. Written as DNA, the CDR3 is TGTGCCAGCAGCTTATCGGGGAGCTCCTACGAGCAGTACTTC.

This chain uses TRBV19 with TRBJ1-1; no reliable D call. V lost 3 bases, J lost 6 bases, and 11 bases lay in between. CDR1 is LNHDA, CDR2 SQIVND, per germline (reference sequence). CDR3 size: 13 residues. The CDR3 DNA reads as TGTGCCAGTAGTATGGCGGCCAGAGCTGAAGCTTTCTTT. It specifies CASSMAARAEAFF.

The chain carries TRBV10-2 and TRBJ2-2, with D possibly being TRBD1 (6 bases). V lost 5 bases and J lost 1, with 14 bases in between. CDR3 length: 16 amino acids. Looked up from germline, CDR1 is WSHSY and CDR2 is SAAADI. This CDR3 is CASSHQGYLNTGELFF. Here the CDR3 DNA reads TGCGCCAGCAGTCACCAGGGGTACTTGAACACCGGGGAGCTGTTTTTT.

V usage is TRBV2 and J usage is TRBJ1-6, with 7 bases that match TRBD1. Trimming cost V 4 bases and J 0 bases; bases outside gene matches: 0. This CDR3 is 15 amino acids long. CDR1 and CDR2 from the germline V gene are SNHLY and FYNNEI. Written as DNA, the CDR3 is TGTGCCAGCAGTGGGGACAGCTCCTATAATTCACCCCTCCACTTT. It codes for CASSGDSSYNSPLHF.

This clone is categorized as medium-sized. The chain combines TRBV4-2 with TRBJ2-4; maybe TRBD2 (6 bases). Germline-derived CDR1 and CDR2 are LGHNA and YNFKEQ. The CDR3 covers 17 residues. Trimming pared 3 bases from V and 2 bases from J, leaving 17 bases between. CDR3 nucleotides: TGTGCCAGCAGCCAGGGGATACACCGGGGGACCAAAAACATTCAGTACTTC. Amino acids: CASSQGIHRGTKNIQYF.

The chain recombines TRBV30 with TRBJ2-1; 10 bases line up with TRBD1. This CDR3 has 14 amino acids. With V trimmed by 4 bases and J by 7 bases, 7 bases remained unmatched. CDR1 GTSNPN and CDR2 SVGIG come from the germline V gene (reference sequence). This chain's CDR3 is CAWNTGTGDNEQFF. Written as DNA, the CDR3 is TGTGCCTGGAACACCGGGACAGGGGATAATGAGCAGTTCTTC.

The chain carries TRBV20-1 and TRBJ2-1; D might be TRBD1 (6 bases). The V end lost 6 bases, the J end lost 15 bases, and 18 bases lay between the germline ends. The CDR3 spans 11 residues. Germline V gene lookup returns CDR1 DFQATT and CDR2 SNEGSKA (reference sequence). CDR3 protein: CSALQLQGPFF. CDR3 bases: TGCAGTGCCCTTCAGCTACAGGGCCCGTTCTTC.

The rearrangement links TRBV30 to TRBJ2-1; TRBD2 is a possible D gene (6 bases). Trimming cost V 2 bases and J 8 bases, with 13 bases left between them. The CDR3 has 13 residues. Germline values: CDR1 GTSNPN, CDR2 SVGIG (reference sequence). CDR3 residues: CAWSPGLRDEQFF. The CDR3 bases are TGTGCCTGGAGTCCAGGACTACGGGATGAGCAGTTCTTC.

This clone has just one count. The J gene is TRBJ2-5, the V gene TRBV7-2; D not resolved. V lost 2 bases and J lost 2, with 6 bases in between. This CDR3 comprises 13 residues. CDR1 is SGHTA, CDR2 FQGNSA, per germline. The CDR3 protein is CASSLKLQETQYF. CDR3 nucleotide sequence: TGTGCCAGCAGCTTAAAACTTCAAGAGACCCAGTACTTC.

This clone was counted a few times. The V call is TRBV3-1 (or the pseudogene TRBV3-2), the J call TRBJ2-3; TRBD2 agrees at 7 bases. Germline V gives CDR1 LGHDT, CDR2 YNNKEL (reference sequence). V shed 2 bases, J shed 2 bases, and the junction held 7 bases outside the gene matches. This CDR3 has 16 amino acids. The CDR3 sequence is CASSQFGGSFTDTQYF. CDR3 nucleotides: TGTGCCAGCAGCCAATTCGGCGGGAGCTTCACAGATACGCAGTATTTT.

This clone was recorded a few times. J is TRBJ1-6 and V is TRBV9; D is perhaps TRBD1 (5 bases). The germline V gene encodes CDR1 SGDLS and CDR2 YYNGEE. The CDR3 length is 17 residues. Trimming removed 0 bases from V and 0 bases from J, with 10 bases in between. The CDR3 sequence: CASSVDGGSSYNSPLHF. DNA of the CDR3: TGTGCCAGCAGCGTAGACGGGGGAAGCTCCTATAATTCACCCCTCCACTTT.

This clone was detected a few times. This CDR3 is CASSQVGLGNEQFF. The CDR3 nucleotides are TGTGCCAGCAGCCAGGTGGGGCTGGGCAATGAGCAGTTCTTC. The J gene is TRBJ2-1, the V gene TRBV5-4; tentatively, D is TRBD1 (5 bases). The V end lost 4 bases, the J end lost 6 bases, and 14 bases lay between the germline ends. Germline V CDR1 and CDR2: SGHNT, YYREEE (reference sequence). The CDR3 has 14 amino acids. Looking up the rest from reference TRBV5-4 and TRBJ2-1 gives the full variable domain: ETGVTQSPTHLIKTRGQQVTLRCSSQSGHNTVSWYQQALGQGPQFIFQYYREEENGRGNFPPRFSGLQFPNYSSELNVNALELDDSALYLCASSQVGLGNEQFFGPGTRLTVL.

The rearrangement uses TRBV29-1 and TRBJ2-2; 8 bases are shared with TRBD1. Per the germline V gene, CDR1 is SQVTM and CDR2 is ANQGSEA. The CDR3 spans 16 residues. The V gene end was trimmed by 0 bases and the J gene end by 7 bases; junction bases not matched to a gene: 10. The CDR3 bases are TGCAGCGTTGAAGATCCGCGGCAGGGGGCGATCGGGGAGCTGTTTTTT. Translating gives CSVEDPRQGAIGELFF.

This clone has a single count. The chain employs TRBV3-1 (or the pseudogene TRBV3-2) and TRBJ2-1; TRBD2 agrees at 7 bases. The V gene's germline CDR1 is LGHDT and CDR2 YNNKEL (reference sequence). The CDR3 consists of 15 residues. Trimming removed 6 bases from V and 3 bases from J; junction bases left unmatched: 8. CDR3 amino acids: CASRPTSEIYNEQFF. Written as DNA, the CDR3 is TGTGCCAGCAGACCCACTAGCGAAATCTACAATGAGCAGTTCTTC.

The chain carries TRBV9 and TRBJ2-7, with TRBD1 matching 10 bases. The CDR3 is made up of 15 amino acids. Germline CDR1 SGDLS, CDR2 YYNGEE. Trimming removed 3 bases from V and 1 base from J; junction bases left unmatched: 4. CDR3 in amino acids: CASSAGQGMSYEQYF. CDR3 sequence (DNA): TGTGCCAGCAGCGCGGGACAGGGGATGTCCTACGAGCAGTACTTC.